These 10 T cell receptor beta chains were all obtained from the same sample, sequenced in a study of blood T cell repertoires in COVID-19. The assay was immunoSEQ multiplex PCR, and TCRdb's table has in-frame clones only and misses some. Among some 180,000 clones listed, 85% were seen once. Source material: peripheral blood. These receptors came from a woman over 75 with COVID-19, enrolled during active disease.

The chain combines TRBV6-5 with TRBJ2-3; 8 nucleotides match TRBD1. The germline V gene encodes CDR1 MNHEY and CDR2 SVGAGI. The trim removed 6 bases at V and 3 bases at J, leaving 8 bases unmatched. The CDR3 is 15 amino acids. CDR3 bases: TGTGCCAGCAGCCGGACGACAGGGGTTACAGATACGCAGTATTTT. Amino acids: CASSRTTGVTDTQYF.

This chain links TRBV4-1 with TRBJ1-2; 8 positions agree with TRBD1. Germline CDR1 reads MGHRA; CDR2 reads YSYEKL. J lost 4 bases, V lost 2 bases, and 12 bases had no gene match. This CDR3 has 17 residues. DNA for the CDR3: TGCGCCAGCAGCCAAAATCAGGGACAGGTTAGCGTCTATGGCTACACCTTC. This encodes CASSQNQGQVSVYGYTF.

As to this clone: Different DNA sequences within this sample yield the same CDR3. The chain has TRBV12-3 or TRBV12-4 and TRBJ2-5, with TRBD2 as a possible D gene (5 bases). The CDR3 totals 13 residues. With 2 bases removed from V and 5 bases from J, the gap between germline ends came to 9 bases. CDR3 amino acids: CASSLTRRETQYF. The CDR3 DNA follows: TGTGCCAGCAGTTTAACCAGGAGGGAGACCCAGTACTTC.

The chain's CDR3 is CADEGAEEETQYF. CDR3 nucleotide sequence: TGTGCCGACGAAGGGGCCGAGGAAGAGACCCAGTACTTC. The chain recombines TRBV6-5 with TRBJ2-5; tentative D call: TRBD1 (5 bases). V was cut by 11 bases and J by 3 bases, with 16 bases left in between. Germline V gene sequence: CDR1 MNHEY, CDR2 SVGAGI. This CDR3 has 13 residues.

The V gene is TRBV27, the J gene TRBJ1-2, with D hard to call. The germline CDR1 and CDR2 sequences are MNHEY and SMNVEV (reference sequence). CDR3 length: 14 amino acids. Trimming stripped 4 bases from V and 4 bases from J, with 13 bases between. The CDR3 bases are TGTGCCAGCAGTTCCATCACGGGGTCCTATGGCTACACCTTC. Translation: CASSSITGSYGYTF.

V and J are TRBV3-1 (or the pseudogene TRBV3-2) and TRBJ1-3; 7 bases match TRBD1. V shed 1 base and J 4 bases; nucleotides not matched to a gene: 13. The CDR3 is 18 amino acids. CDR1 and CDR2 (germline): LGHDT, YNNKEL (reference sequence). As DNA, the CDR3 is TGTGCCAGCAGCCAAGGCCACACAGGGGTGTCGCGGGGAAACACCATATATTTT. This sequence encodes CASSQGHTGVSRGNTIYF.

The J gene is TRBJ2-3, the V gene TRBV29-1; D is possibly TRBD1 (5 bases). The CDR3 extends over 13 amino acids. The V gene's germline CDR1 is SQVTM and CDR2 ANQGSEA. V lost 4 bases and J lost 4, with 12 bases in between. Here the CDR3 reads CSVVRGGSDTQYF. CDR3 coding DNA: TGCAGCGTTGTAAGGGGTGGGTCAGATACGCAGTATTTT.

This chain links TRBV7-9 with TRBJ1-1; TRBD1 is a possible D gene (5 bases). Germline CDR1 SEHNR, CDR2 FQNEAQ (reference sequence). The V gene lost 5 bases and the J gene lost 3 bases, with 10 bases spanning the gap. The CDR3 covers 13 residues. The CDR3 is CASSQGSYTEAFF. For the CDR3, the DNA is TGTGCCAGCAGCCAGGGCAGCTACACTGAAGCTTTCTTT. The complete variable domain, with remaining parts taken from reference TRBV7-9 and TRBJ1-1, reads DTGVSQNPRHKITKRGQNVTFRCDPISEHNRLYWYRQTLGQGPEFLTYFQNEAQLEKSRLLSDRFSAERPKGSFSTLEIQRTEQGDSAMYLCASSQGSYTEAFFGQGTRLTVV.

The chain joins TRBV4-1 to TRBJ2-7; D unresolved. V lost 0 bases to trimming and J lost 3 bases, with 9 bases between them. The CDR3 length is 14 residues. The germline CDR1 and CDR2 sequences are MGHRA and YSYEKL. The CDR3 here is CASSQDRNLYEQYF. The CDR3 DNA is TGCGCCAGCAGCCAAGACAGGAACCTCTACGAGCAGTACTTC.

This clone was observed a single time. The CDR3 reads CASSPQLSQLQVNEQFF. CDR3 bases: TGTGCCAGCAGTCCCCAATTATCTCAACTACAGGTGAATGAGCAGTTCTTC. The chain links TRBV6-6 to TRBJ2-1; perhaps TRBD1 as D (5 bases). Germline V gene lookup returns CDR1 MNHNY and CDR2 SVGAGI (reference sequence). Trimming shortened V by 5 bases and J by 7 bases, and 24 bases separated the two germline ends. The CDR3 length is 17 residues.